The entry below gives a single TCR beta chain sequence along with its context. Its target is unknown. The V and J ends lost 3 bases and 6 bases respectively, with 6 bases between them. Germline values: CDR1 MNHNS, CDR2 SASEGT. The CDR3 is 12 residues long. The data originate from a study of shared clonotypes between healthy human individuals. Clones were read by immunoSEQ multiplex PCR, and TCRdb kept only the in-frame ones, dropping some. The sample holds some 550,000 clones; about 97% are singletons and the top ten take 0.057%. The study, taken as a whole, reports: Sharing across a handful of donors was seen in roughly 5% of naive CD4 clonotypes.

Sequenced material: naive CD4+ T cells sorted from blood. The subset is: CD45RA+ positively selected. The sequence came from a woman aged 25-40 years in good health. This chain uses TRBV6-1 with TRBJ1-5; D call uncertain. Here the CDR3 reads CASSDRVQPQHF. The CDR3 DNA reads TGTGCCAGCAGTGATCGGGTTCAGCCCCAGCATTTT.